This T cell receptor beta chain was obtained from a study of vaccination and CD4 T cells after COVID-19. For the study at large: Post-vaccination specimens were collected at a median of roughly 65 days following dose two (range 14 to 241).

This clonotype came up a few times. Its cognate antigen is unknown. As to treatment: roughly ten-day PBMC culture with coronavirus spike peptide pools or control peptides (ViraFEST assay). Cultured CD4+ T cells had their DNA profiled by the Oncomine TCR Beta short-read assay. TCRdb reprocessed the PCR reads with MiXCR, giving one entry per CDR3 protein. The sample holds roughly 8,900 distinct CDR3 sequences, around 64% seen once. The sample taken for sequencing was CD4+ T cells from blood, cultured in vitro. The receptor's source is a human donor who had recovered from COVID-19.

Written as DNA, the CDR3 is TGCAGTGCTAGAGATTATGACAATCAGCCCCAGCATTTT. The encoded protein is CSARDYDNQPQHF. The V call is TRBV20-1, the J call TRBJ1-5; D remains ambiguous. Germline V gene data show CDR1 as DFQATT and CDR2 as SNEGSKA (reference sequence). The CDR3 is 13 residues long. With 0 bases removed from V and 3 bases from J, the gap between germline ends came to 6 bases.